This TCR beta chain appears in the sequencing data of a study of blood T cells in healthy people across ages. Study as a whole: Every two T cells gave about one barcoded beta molecule via template switching.

Whole-study results and caveats: Nothing was known about donor CMV status, and this possibly confounded expanded clonotype changes. Diversity of TCR beta per million T cells declined in a roughly linear way with age. Higher naive T cell percentage went strongly together with higher TCR beta diversity.

Through a sample-barcoded 5' primer and a J-beta primer mix, a second PCR was run for roughly 7 to 12 cycles. TCRdb analysed the 5' RACE reads with MiXCR anew, one entry per CDR3 protein. This table has about 1.7 million distinct CDR3 sequences, 28% appearing once. A word on this clonotype: Its antigen is as yet unknown.

This TCR came from a woman aged 25 to 39 in good health. Sequencing input: blood.

This chain's CDR3 is CASSPFGTEAFF. The CDR3, as DNA: TGTGCCAGCAGCCCGTTCGGCACTGAAGCTTTCTTT. The chain employs TRBV7-2 and TRBJ1-1; D unclear. V lost 5 bases and J 4 bases, leaving 8 bases between the germline ends. Germline assignment: CDR1 SGHTA and CDR2 FQGNSA. CDR3 length: 12 residues.